The rows below give T cell receptor beta chains drawn from one sample of a study of immune cell composition in non-small cell lung cancer. Data came from immunoSEQ multiplex PCR; TCRdb stores just in-frame clones and leaves some out. Of 9,000 to 10,000 clones in the sample, 60% to 80% are singletons; the top ten hold about 9%. The specimen was lung tumor tissue. The receptors originated from a human donor with non-small cell lung cancer. The CDR3 runs from the conserved cysteine through the conserved F or W. A D gene is named only where the DNA matches it firmly. Only some rows state a clone size, as once, few, many or a class for expanded clones.

j_call d_call v_call clone_size cdr3_nt cdr3_aa
TRBJ1-1 NA TRBV7-2 NA TGTGCCAGCAGCTTAATGAGGCTGGGCCAGGGGAACACTGAAGCTTTCTTT CASSLMRLGQGNTEAFF
TRBJ2-1 TRBD2 TRBV6-5 NA TGTGCCAGCAGGCTAGCGGGGGGCTCCTACAATGAGCAGTTCTTC CASRLAGGSYNEQFF
TRBJ2-1 NA TRBV6-5 once TGTGCCAGCAGATATGAGACCGGATACAATGAGCAGTTCTTC CASRYETGYNEQFF
TRBJ1-1 NA TRBV7-9 NA TGTGCCAGCAGCTTAGCTTCAGGGACCAACACTGAAGCTTTCTTT CASSLASGTNTEAFF
TRBJ1-5 NA TRBV28 medium-sized TGTGCCAGCAGCCTGTCCGGGAGGCAGGCTGGCAATCAGCCCCAGCATTTT CASSLSGRQAGNQPQHF
TRBJ2-1 TRBD1 TRBV5-5 NA TGTGCCAGCAGCTTGGGTCTGACAGGGGTGGTCAATGAGCAGTTCTTC CASSLGLTGVVNEQFF
TRBJ1-3 NA TRBV6-1 NA TGTGCCAGCAGTGATGGGTTGGGACGGAGCTCTGGAAACACCATATATTTT CASSDGLGRSSGNTIYF
TRBJ2-7 NA TRBV29-1 once TGCAGCGTGGGTAAGGGTACCGAGCAGTACTTC CSVGKGTEQYF
TRBJ1-2 NA TRBV5-1 few TGCGCCAGCAGCTACGAACCCCGGGGAGGCTACACCTTC CASSYEPRGGYTF
TRBJ2-5 NA TRBV11-3 few TGTGCCAGCAGCTTAGATTCAACCTTTCGGGACTTCCAAGAGACCCAGTACTTC CASSLDSTFRDFQETQYF
TRBJ2-5 NA TRBV11-3 NA TGTGCCAGCAGCCCGTCATTTCCGGACTGGAGGGGAGAGACCCAGTACTTC CASSPSFPDWRGETQYF
TRBJ2-1 TRBD1 TRBV6-4 NA TGTGCCAGCAGTGCTAGTGGGACAGGGTTCTCTGAGCAGTTCTTC CASSASGTGFSEQFF
TRBJ1-5 NA TRBV9 NA TGTGCCAGCAGCGTAGCCGGGGTTCAGCCCCAGCATTTT CASSVAGVQPQHF
TRBJ1-5 TRBD1 TRBV6-1 medium-sized TGTGCCAGCAGAGCCCGGGACAGGGTGCGTCAGCCCCAGCATTTT CASRARDRVRQPQHF
TRBJ2-1 NA TRBV6-4 NA TGTGCCAGCAGCACCTCGGACAATGAGCAGTTCTTC CASSTSDNEQFF
TRBJ1-4 NA TRBV9 NA TGTGCCAGCAGCGTAGATCGCCTGTGGCAGGGAATGCAAGCAACTAATGAAAAACTGTTTTTT CASSVDRLWQGMQATNEKLFF
TRBJ2-4 TRBD1 TRBV2 few TGTGCCAGCAGGGCGGGACAGGGAAACATTCAGTACTTC CASRAGQGNIQYF
TRBJ2-7 NA TRBV5-6 NA TGTGCCAGCAGCGATGACCGATCCTACGAGCAGTACTTC CASSDDRSYEQYF
TRBJ1-1 NA TRBV27 few TGTGCCAGCAGTTTAACGGCAGGGGAAGACTTGGCTTTCTTT CASSLTAGEDLAFF
TRBJ2-7 NA TRBV6-1 NA TGTGCCGCAAGTAGGGCCGGCGACGAGCAGTACTTC CAASRAGDEQYF
TRBJ1-6 TRBD1 TRBV11-3 NA TGTGCCAGCAGCCGGGACAGGGCGATCACCCTCCACTTT CASSRDRAITLHF
TRBJ2-7 NA TRBV7-9 NA TGTGCCAGCAGCTTCAGTCCTCCTGAGCAGTACTTC CASSFSPPEQYF
TRBJ2-3 TRBD1 TRBV7-9 NA TGTGCCAGCAGCAAGGACAGGAGTACAGATACGCAGTATTTT CASSKDRSTDTQYF
TRBJ1-2 NA TRBV5-4 NA TGTGCCAGCAGCTTGGGTATGGGACGAGGCGGTTATGGCTACACCTTC CASSLGMGRGGYGYTF
TRBJ2-2 TRBD1 TRBV19 NA TGTGCCAGTAGCGACAGTGGCAGGGGGTGGGCCGGGGAGCTGTTTTTT CASSDSGRGWAGELFF
TRBJ1-2 NA TRBV7-2 NA TGTGCCAGCGGCAGTGGGGGGGGAGGCTACACCTTC CASGSGGGGYTF
TRBJ2-7 NA TRBV4-3 NA TGCGCCAGCAGCCAAGCCCCGGGCTACGAGCAGTACTTC CASSQAPGYEQYF
TRBJ2-7 NA TRBV7-9 NA TGTGCCAGCAGCTTCCGGAGCCGTGGATACTACGAGCAGTACTTC CASSFRSRGYYEQYF
TRBJ2-2 NA TRBV5-4 NA TGTGCCACTCAGGTCGTGACCGGGGAGCTGTTTTTT CATQVVTGELFF
TRBJ2-7 TRBD1 TRBV5-6 NA TGTGCCAGCAGCCGACGGACAGGGAGCACCTACGAGCAGTACTTC CASSRRTGSTYEQYF
TRBJ2-1 TRBD2 TRBV9 NA TGTGCCAGCACCCCGGGACTAGCGTCCCACAATGAGCAGTTCTTC CASTPGLASHNEQFF
TRBJ2-1 NA TRBV7-9 NA TGTGCCAGCAGCTTAGACGCGGGTTCCTACAATGAGCAGTTCTTC CASSLDAGSYNEQFF
TRBJ1-1 NA TRBV5-1 few TGCGCCAGCAGCCACCGGGCTAACACTGGGAACACTGAAGCTTTCTTT CASSHRANTGNTEAFF
TRBJ2-5 TRBD1 TRBV7-9 NA TGTGCCAGCAGCGCCCGGACAGGGGGCGATGAGACCCAGTACTTC CASSARTGGDETQYF
TRBJ1-5 NA TRBV6-6 NA TGTGCCAGCAGTTACTTTCAACGAGGGCCCCAGCATTTT CASSYFQRGPQHF
TRBJ2-5 NA TRBV5-1 NA TGCGCCAGCAGCTTGTTAGGGGGGGGCTATGAGACCCAGTACTTC CASSLLGGGYETQYF
TRBJ1-3 TRBD1 TRBV9 few TGTGCCAGCAGCATGTATCCGGGACAGAGCTCTGGAAACACCATATATTTT CASSMYPGQSSGNTIYF
TRBJ1-3 NA TRBV5-1 few TGCGCCAGCAGCGAGAGGAGCGATGCACGTGGAAACACCATATATTTT CASSERSDARGNTIYF
TRBJ2-5 TRBD2 TRBV30 NA TGTGCCTGGAGAGCGGGGTGGGCAGTGGACGAGACCCAGTACTTC CAWRAGWAVDETQYF
TRBJ1-1 NA TRBV14 once TGTGCCAGCAGCCAAGATATAGGGCTGCTGAACACTGAAGCTTTCTTT CASSQDIGLLNTEAFF
TRBJ1-1 TRBD1 TRBV19 NA TGTGCCAGTAGCCCAGACCCAAGGACAGGGGGCGGAATTATTGAAGCTTTCTTT CASSPDPRTGGGIIEAFF
TRBJ1-2 NA TRBV19 NA TGTGCCAGTAGTTTGAGCCTGGACAGCCACTATGGCTACACCTTC CASSLSLDSHYGYTF
TRBJ2-7 NA TRBV7-2 few TGTGCCAGCAGCTCGCGAGTCTACGAGCAGTACTTC CASSSRVYEQYF
TRBJ2-7 NA TRBV6-1 NA TGTGCCAGCCCGAGGCCTGGGACACACTACGAGCAGTACTTC CASPRPGTHYEQYF
TRBJ2-6 NA TRBV5-4 NA TGTGCCAGCACTCTGGGGGTGAGGGGGGCCAACGTCCTGACTTTC CASTLGVRGANVLTF
TRBJ1-1 NA TRBV10-3 few TGTGCCATCAGTAAAACAGGTGAGGAAGAAGCTTTCTTT CAISKTGEEEAFF
TRBJ1-5 NA TRBV10-3 few TGTGCCATCAGTGAGGCGGGGGGCTACGATCAGCCCCAGCATTTT CAISEAGGYDQPQHF
TRBJ1-2 TRBD1 TRBV5-1 NA TGCGCCAGCAGGGGGGGGACAGGGGAAGATGGCTACACCTTC CASRGGTGEDGYTF